This T cell receptor beta chain was captured in a study of OX40 agonist ivuxolimab in advanced cancers. CDR1 is LGHNA, CDR2 YSLEER, per germline. This CDR3 region has 16 residues. Trimming pared 3 bases from V and 0 bases from J, leaving 15 bases between. Libraries were prepared by immunoSEQ multiplex PCR; TCRdb keeps only in-frame clonotypes and omits some of them. This sample has about 45,000 clones; 65% to 90% occur once, and the top ten carry roughly 2.5%. J is TRBJ2-7 and V is TRBV4-3; D perhaps matches TRBD2 (6 bases). Sample: CD4+ or CD8+ T cells sorted from blood, taken in a trial of the OX40 agonist ivuxolimab. The sequence was collected from an adult with an advanced solid tumor such as melanoma, head and neck, liver or kidney cancer. The CDR3 region is CASSHDGWGDSYEQYF. The CDR3 coding sequence is TGCGCCAGCAGCCATGACGGTTGGGGGGACTCCTACGAGCAGTACTTC.